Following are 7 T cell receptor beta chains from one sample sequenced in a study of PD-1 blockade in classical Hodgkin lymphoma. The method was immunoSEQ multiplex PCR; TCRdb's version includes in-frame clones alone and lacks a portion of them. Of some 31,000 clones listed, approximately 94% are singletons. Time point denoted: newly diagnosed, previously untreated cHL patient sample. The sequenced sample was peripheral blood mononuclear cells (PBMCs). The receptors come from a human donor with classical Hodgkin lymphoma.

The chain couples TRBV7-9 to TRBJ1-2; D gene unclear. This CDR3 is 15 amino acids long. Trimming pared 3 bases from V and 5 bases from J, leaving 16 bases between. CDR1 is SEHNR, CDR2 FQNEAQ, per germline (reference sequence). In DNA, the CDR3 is TGTGCCAGCAGCTTGGATTGGCCAGCGGCTTATGGCTACACCTTC. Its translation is CASSLDWPAAYGYTF.

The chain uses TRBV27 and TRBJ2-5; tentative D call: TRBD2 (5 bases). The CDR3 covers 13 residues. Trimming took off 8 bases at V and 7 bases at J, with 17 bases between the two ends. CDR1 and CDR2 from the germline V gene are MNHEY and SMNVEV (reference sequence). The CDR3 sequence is CASGETGSRTQYF. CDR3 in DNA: TGTGCCAGCGGGGAGACTGGCTCACGGACCCAGTACTTC.

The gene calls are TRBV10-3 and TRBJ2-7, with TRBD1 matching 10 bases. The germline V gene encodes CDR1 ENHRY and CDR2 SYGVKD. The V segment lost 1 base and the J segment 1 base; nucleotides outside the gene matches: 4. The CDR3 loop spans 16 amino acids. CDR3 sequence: CAISEFGDRGSYEQYF. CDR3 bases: TGTGCCATCAGTGAGTTTGGGGACAGGGGTTCCTACGAGCAGTACTTC.

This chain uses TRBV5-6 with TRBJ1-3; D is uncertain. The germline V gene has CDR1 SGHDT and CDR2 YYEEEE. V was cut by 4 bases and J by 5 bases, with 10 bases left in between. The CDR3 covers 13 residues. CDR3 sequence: CASSPRERNTIYF. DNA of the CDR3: TGTGCCAGCAGCCCCCGGGAACGAAACACCATATATTTT.

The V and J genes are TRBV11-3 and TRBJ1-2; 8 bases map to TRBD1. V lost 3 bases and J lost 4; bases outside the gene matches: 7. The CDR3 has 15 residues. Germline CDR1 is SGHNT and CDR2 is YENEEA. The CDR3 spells CASSFGQGRVYGYTF. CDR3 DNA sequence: TGTGCCAGCAGCTTCGGACAGGGCAGGGTCTATGGCTACACCTTC.

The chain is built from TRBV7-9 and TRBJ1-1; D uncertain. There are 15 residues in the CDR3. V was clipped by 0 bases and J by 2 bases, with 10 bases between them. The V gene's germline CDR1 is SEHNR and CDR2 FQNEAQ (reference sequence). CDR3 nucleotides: TGTGCCAGCAGCTTAGCCCTGGGGAGTAACACTGAAGCTTTCTTT. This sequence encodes CASSLALGSNTEAFF. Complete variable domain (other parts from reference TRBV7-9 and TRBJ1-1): DTGVSQNPRHKITKRGQNVTFRCDPISEHNRLYWYRQTLGQGPEFLTYFQNEAQLEKSRLLSDRFSAERPKGSFSTLEIQRTEQGDSAMYLCASSLALGSNTEAFFGQGTRLTVV.

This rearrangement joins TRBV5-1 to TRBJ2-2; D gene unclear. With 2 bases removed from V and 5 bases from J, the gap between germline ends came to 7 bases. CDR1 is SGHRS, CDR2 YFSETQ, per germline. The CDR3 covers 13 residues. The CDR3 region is CASSLVATGELFF. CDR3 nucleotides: TGCGCCAGCAGCTTAGTGGCAACCGGGGAGCTGTTTTTT.